These 14 T cell receptor beta chains came from one sample sequenced in a study of CD8 T cells in ankylosing spondylitis. TCRdb re-called the 5' RACE reads with MiXCR, one entry per CDR3 protein. The data hold about 250,000 distinct CDR3 sequences, with roughly 32% observed a single time. Material: blood, either unsorted or a sorted T cell fraction (not recorded which). These receptors all stem from a male donor with ankylosing spondylitis or in good health (not recorded which).

V is TRBV11-2 and J is TRBJ2-2; tentative D call: TRBD2 (5 bases). CDR3 length: 14 residues. Germline V gene sequence: CDR1 SGHAT, CDR2 FQNNGV. V lost 4 bases and J lost 0, with 6 bases in between. The CDR3, as DNA: TGTGCCAGCAGCTCCGGGGCGAACACCGGGGAGCTGTTTTTT. Protein product: CASSSGANTGELFF.

The chain recombines TRBV6-1 with TRBJ2-7; D is uncertain. This CDR3 contains 13 residues. The germline CDR1 and CDR2 sequences are MNHNS and SASEGT. The ends were cut back, 7 bases at V and 1 base at J, with 11 bases in the middle. DNA of the CDR3: TGTGCCAGCACCACGGCACATTCCTACGAGCAGTACTTC. Its protein is CASTTAHSYEQYF.

The chain employs TRBV27 and TRBJ2-2; D possibly corresponds to TRBD1 (6 bases). The CDR3 spans 14 residues. Germline V gives CDR1 MNHEY, CDR2 SMNVEV (reference sequence). V shed 2 bases and J shed 5 bases, with 9 bases lying between them. As DNA, the CDR3 is TGTGCCAGCAGTTTAGGGACACCGACCGGGGAGCTGTTTTTT. It yields the protein CASSLGTPTGELFF.

This chain links TRBV20-1 with TRBJ1-1; D uncertain. The CDR3 has 14 residues. Germline V gene sequence: CDR1 DFQATT, CDR2 SNEGSKA (reference sequence). V was cut by 5 bases and J by 1 base, with 14 bases left in between. CDR3 nucleotide sequence: TGCAGTGCTGTCCGGGATCCACAGAACACTGAAGCTTTCTTT. It translates to CSAVRDPQNTEAFF.

V is TRBV7-8 and J is TRBJ2-7; 7 nucleotides agree with TRBD2. This CDR3 is built from 16 residues. Germline assignment: CDR1 SGHVS and CDR2 FQNEAQ. Trimming at V came to 4 bases and at J to 6 bases, leaving 15 bases not matched to a gene. The CDR3 DNA reads TGTGCCAGCAGCTACACGGGGGTGGGACTATCGTTCGAGCAGTACTTC. It is translated as CASSYTGVGLSFEQYF. Drawing the rest from reference TRBV7-8 and TRBJ2-7, the complete variable domain is GAGVSQSPRYKVAKRGQDVALRCDPISGHVSLFWYQQALGQGPEFLTYFQNEAQLDKSGLPSDRFFAERPEGSVSTLKIQRTQQEDSAVYLCASSYTGVGLSFEQYFGPGTRLTVT.

The chain recombines TRBV7-9 with TRBJ2-5, with D perhaps TRBD1 (6 bases). This CDR3 is built from 14 residues. The germline V gene encodes CDR1 SEHNR and CDR2 FQNEAQ (reference sequence). V was cut by 5 bases and J by 2 bases, with 12 bases left in between. CDR3 nucleotide sequence: TGTGCCAGCAGCCCCGAAGACAGGCAAGAGACCCAGTACTTC. It specifies CASSPEDRQETQYF.

CDR3 coding DNA: TGCAGCGTCAGGGGCTCTGGGGCCAACGTCCTGACTTTC. Translating it yields CSVRGSGANVLTF. The J gene is TRBJ2-6, the V gene TRBV29-1, with a tentative D call TRBD1 (6 bases). Trimming shortened V by 6 bases and J by 0 bases, and 6 bases separated the two germline ends. The CDR3 consists of 13 residues. Germline V lookup: CDR1 SQVTM, CDR2 ANQGSEA.

CDR3 nucleotide sequence: TGTGCCAGCAGTCCTGACAGGATCACCGGGGAGCTGTTTTTT. Translated: CASSPDRITGELFF. The chain carries TRBV6-1 and TRBJ2-2; D might be TRBD1 (6 bases). Per germline, CDR1 MNHNS and CDR2 SASEGT. The CDR3 runs 14 residues. Trimming took off 5 bases at V and 4 bases at J, with 11 bases between the two ends.

The chain carries TRBV20-1 and TRBJ2-5; 14 bases map to TRBD2. Germline CDR1 and CDR2: DFQATT and SNEGSKA (reference sequence). Germline trimming cut 4 bases from V and 1 base from J; bases unmatched to any gene: 5. The CDR3 is 16 amino acids. The CDR3 reads CSAIKTSGGAQETQYF. Here the CDR3 DNA reads TGCAGTGCTATCAAGACTAGCGGGGGGGCCCAAGAGACCCAGTACTTC.

Many counts were recorded for this clonotype. As DNA, the CDR3 is TGTGCCATCCGTCCAGGGGGCTCCTATAATTCACCCCTCCACTTT. Amino acids: CAIRPGGSYNSPLHF. This chain links TRBV10-3 with TRBJ1-6; 7 positions match TRBD1. Germline V gives CDR1 ENHRY, CDR2 SYGVKD. This CDR3 has 15 amino acids. V shed 8 bases, J shed 0 bases, and the junction held 4 bases outside the gene matches.

The table lists this clonotype with a few counts. The V and J genes are TRBV12-3 or TRBV12-4 and TRBJ1-3, with D hard to call. There are 14 residues in the CDR3. The V end was cut by 7 bases, the J end by 0 bases, with 10 bases between. The CDR3 sequence is CASTLASSGNTIYF. CDR3 in DNA: TGTGCCAGCACCCTTGCAAGCTCTGGAAACACCATATATTTT.

The CDR3 nucleotides read TGTGCCAGTACTACTGGCTCTGGGGCCAACGTCCTGACTTTC. Encoded protein: CASTTGSGANVLTF. This chain uses TRBV7-2 with TRBJ2-6; D not certain. V lost 9 bases, J lost 0 bases, and 9 bases lay in between. The CDR3 extends over 14 amino acids. Germline V CDR1 and CDR2: SGHTA, FQGNSA. The whole variable domain, remainder taken from reference TRBV7-2 and TRBJ2-6, is GAGVSQSPSNKVTEKGKDVELRCDPISGHTALYWYRQSLGQGLEFLIYFQGNSAPDKSGLPSDRFSAERTGGSVSTLTIQRTQQEDSAVYLCASTTGSGANVLTFGAGSRLTVL.

The CDR3 reads CASSLGAGALTGELFF. The CDR3 bases are TGTGCCAGCAGCTTGGGGGCGGGGGCTCTCACCGGGGAGCTGTTTTTT. The J gene is TRBJ2-2, the V gene TRBV5-5, with D perhaps matching TRBD2 (7 bases). Per germline, CDR1 SGHKS and CDR2 YYEKEE (reference sequence). The CDR3 is 16 residues long. V lost 0 bases to trimming and J lost 4 bases, with 13 bases between them.

CDR3 sequence (DNA): TGTGCCAGCAGCTTGCTGGCGAATGAGCAGTTCTTC. This codes for CASSLLANEQFF. The rearrangement joins TRBV7-9 to TRBJ2-1, with D unresolved. The CDR3 runs to 12 residues. V lost 3 bases and J lost 7, with 7 bases in between. CDR1 is SEHNR and CDR2 is FQNEAQ in the germline V gene (reference sequence). Together with reference TRBV7-9 and TRBJ2-1, the CDR3 gives the full variable domain: DTGVSQNPRHKITKRGQNVTFRCDPISEHNRLYWYRQTLGQGPEFLTYFQNEAQLEKSRLLSDRFSAERPKGSFSTLEIQRTEQGDSAMYLCASSLLANEQFFGPGTRLTVL.